The 24 T cell receptor beta chains below all came from one sample that was sequenced in a study of blood T cell repertoires in COVID-19 (dated by TCRdb to 2019 to 2021). The library was prepared using the immunoSEQ multiplex PCR assay. Imported from immuneACCESS, the table was reduced by TCRdb to in-frame sequences with V and J called. These copies leave out some clones; in studies compared against another copy, an unresolved V gene accounts for under half, and the cause of the remainder is not known. Present in this sample are a few hundred thousand clones, roughly 90% of which were seen just once. The leading ten clones occupy approximately 0.94% of the sample. The sample taken for sequencing was peripheral blood. These receptors were obtained from a woman aged 35 to 49 who had recovered from COVID-19.

The rearrangement links TRBV14 to TRBJ2-5; 10 bases map to TRBD1. Germline V gene sequence: CDR1 SGHDN, CDR2 FVKESK. The V gene end was trimmed by 4 bases and the J gene end by 5 bases; junction bases not matched to a gene: 13. The CDR3 totals 17 residues. The CDR3 sequence is CASSPRPGTGAAETQYF. In DNA, the CDR3 is TGTGCCAGCAGCCCCCGACCTGGGACAGGGGCGGCGGAGACCCAGTACTTC.

The chain is built from TRBV19 and TRBJ1-5, with D possibly TRBD1 on 6 matching bases. Trimming shortened V by 7 bases and J by 3 bases, and 16 bases separated the two germline ends. This CDR3 comprises 15 residues. Germline V CDR1 and CDR2: LNHDA, SQIVND (reference sequence). CDR3 DNA: TGTGCCAGTACTCTCCGGGACAACTACAATCAGCCCCAGCATTTT. It codes for CASTLRDNYNQPQHF.

The V and J genes are TRBV6-1 and TRBJ2-1; the match to TRBD1 covers 7 bases. The germline gives CDR1 MNHNS, CDR2 SASEGT. The CDR3 spans 16 residues. V lost 0 bases, J lost 4 bases, and 6 bases stayed unmatched. CDR3 amino acids: CASSEALDRVYNEQFF. CDR3 nucleotides: TGTGCCAGCAGTGAAGCCTTAGACAGGGTTTACAATGAGCAGTTCTTC.

CDR3: CASSRSGTNSYEQYF. The CDR3 region has the DNA TGTGCCAGCTCACGGTCCGGGACAAACTCCTACGAGCAGTACTTC. The V call is TRBV18, the J call TRBJ2-7; possibly TRBD1 for D (6 bases). The CDR3 extends over 15 amino acids. CDR1 is KGHSH, CDR2 LQKENI, per germline. Trimming shortened V by 4 bases and J by 0 bases, and 13 bases separated the two germline ends.

The chain has TRBV27 and TRBJ1-3, with 8 positions matching TRBD1. V shed 9 bases and J 0 bases; nucleotides not matched to a gene: 10. The CDR3 loop spans 16 amino acids. The germline V gene encodes CDR1 MNHEY and CDR2 SMNVEV (reference sequence). The CDR3 nucleotides are TGTGCCAGGGGCCCCTATGACAGGGGCTCTGGAAACACCATATATTTT. Translation: CARGPYDRGSGNTIYF.

This chain's CDR3 is CASSFGTGRFF. The CDR3 coding sequence is TGTGCCAGCAGTTTCGGGACAGGGAGGTTCTTC. The chain joins TRBV27 to TRBJ2-1, with 9 nucleotides matching TRBD1. Germline CDR1 and CDR2: MNHEY and SMNVEV (reference sequence). V lost 3 bases to trimming and J lost 15 bases; unmatched junction nucleotides: 3. This CDR3 region has 11 residues.

The rearrangement joins TRBV28 to TRBJ1-6; 7 bases are shared with TRBD1. CDR1 is MDHEN and CDR2 is SYDVKM in the germline V gene. This CDR3 spans 15 amino acids. J was trimmed by 7 bases and V by 5 bases; bases with no gene match: 8. CDR3 sequence reads: CASSLRDSLNSPLHF. CDR3 coding DNA: TGTGCCAGCAGTCTCCGGGACAGCCTAAATTCACCCCTCCACTTT.

Points on this clone: The sample carries other DNA sequences with the same CDR3. The chain combines TRBV6-5 with TRBJ1-4, with TRBD1 as a possible D gene (6 bases). V lost 5 bases, J lost 4 bases, and 8 bases lay in between. The CDR3 spans 13 residues. From germline, CDR1 is MNHEY and CDR2 SVGAGI. The CDR3 DNA reads as TGTGCCAGCAGTCGGACAGTTAATGAAAAACTGTTTTTT. It specifies CASSRTVNEKLFF.

J is TRBJ2-7 and V is TRBV28; 8 bases fit TRBD1. Germline V lookup: CDR1 MDHEN, CDR2 SYDVKM. V dropped 4 bases and J dropped 7; count of bases not matched to a gene: 9. The CDR3 spans 14 residues. The CDR3 region is CASSWGQDWGEQYF. The DNA of the CDR3 is TGTGCCAGCAGTTGGGGACAGGACTGGGGGGAGCAGTACTTC.

The chain has TRBV19 and TRBJ1-2; no clear D gene. The CDR3 runs to 15 residues. Germline V gene data show CDR1 as LNHDA and CDR2 as SQIVND (reference sequence). V shed 7 bases and J shed 4 bases, with 19 bases lying between them. This chain's CDR3 is CASTAQWGAGYGYTF. The CDR3 region has the DNA TGTGCCAGTACGGCCCAATGGGGAGCGGGCTATGGCTACACCTTC. Full variable domain (outside the CDR3, taken from reference TRBV19 and TRBJ1-2): DGGITQSPKYLFRKEGQNVTLSCEQNLNHDAMYWYRQDPGQGLRLIYYSQIVNDFQKGDIAEGYSVSREKKESFPLTVTSAQKNPTAFYLCASTAQWGAGYGYTFGSGTRLTVV.

J is TRBJ2-7 and V is TRBV7-2; TRBD2 aligns across 12 bases. In germline, CDR1 is SGHTA, CDR2 FQGNSA. The J segment lost 3 bases and the V segment lost 5 bases, leaving 5 bases of the junction unmatched. The length of the CDR3 is 15 residues. In DNA form, the CDR3 reads TGTGCCAGCAGCAGATCGACTAGCGGGAGCTACGAGCAGTACTTC. It is translated as CASSRSTSGSYEQYF.

V is TRBV4-1 and J is TRBJ2-7; 9 bases are shared with TRBD2. Germline assignment: CDR1 MGHRA and CDR2 YSYEKL. Trimming took 6 bases from V and 1 from J; bases not matched to a gene: 4. This CDR3 region has 14 residues. This chain's CDR3 is CASSASGISYEQYF. The DNA for the CDR3 is TGCGCCAGCAGTGCTAGCGGGATATCCTACGAGCAGTACTTC.

The chain combines TRBV5-4 with TRBJ2-1; 9 bases fit TRBD2. This CDR3 is 16 amino acids long. Per germline, CDR1 SGHNT and CDR2 YYREEE (reference sequence). V shed 7 bases, J shed 10 bases, and the junction held 18 bases outside the gene matches. CDR3 nucleotide sequence: TGTGCCAGCTCTTTAGCGGGAGTGGTGGTTGCAGGGGAGCAGTTCTTC. Its protein is CASSLAGVVVAGEQFF.

V and J are TRBV7-9 and TRBJ2-7; 12 bases align to TRBD2. The trim removed 3 bases at V and 5 bases at J, leaving 14 bases unmatched. The CDR3 contains 18 residues. The germline V gene has CDR1 SEHNR and CDR2 FQNEAQ (reference sequence). This CDR3 reads CASSLPSGRAAETDEQYF. In DNA, the CDR3 is TGTGCCAGCAGCTTGCCTAGCGGGAGGGCCGCGGAAACGGACGAGCAGTACTTC.

The genes are TRBV6-1 and TRBJ2-1; 8 nucleotides align to TRBD2. The germline V gene has CDR1 MNHNS and CDR2 SASEGT. The CDR3 is 15 residues long. V was pared by 2 bases and J by 6 bases, with 6 bases of the junction left unmatched. The CDR3 region is CASSEQAGGVNEQFF. The DNA of the CDR3 is TGTGCCAGCAGTGAACAGGCGGGAGGTGTCAATGAGCAGTTCTTC.

V gene TRBV29-1 combines with J gene TRBJ1-1, with D perhaps matching TRBD1 (6 bases). CDR1 is SQVTM, CDR2 ANQGSEA, per germline. The V end lost 6 bases, the J end lost 0 bases, and 8 bases lay between the germline ends. The CDR3 covers 12 residues. CDR3 loop: CSVDSMNTEAFF. The CDR3 DNA follows: TGCAGCGTGGACAGCATGAACACTGAAGCTTTCTTT.

Here the CDR3 DNA reads TGTGCCAGCTCAGAACTAGCGGGAGTCCCCGAGACCCAGTACTTC. Protein: CASSELAGVPETQYF. The V call is TRBV18, the J call TRBJ2-5; 11 bases agree with TRBD2. V shed 5 bases, J shed 5 bases, and the junction held 7 bases outside the gene matches. The germline V gene has CDR1 KGHSH and CDR2 LQKENI. CDR3 length: 15 residues.

CDR3: CSGQATDTQYF. DNA for the CDR3: TGCAGTGGGCAGGCCACAGATACGCAGTATTTT. V gene TRBV20-1 combines with J gene TRBJ2-3; D gene unclear. Germline loops: CDR1 DFQATT, CDR2 SNEGSKA (reference sequence). The CDR3 spans 11 residues. Trimming shortened V by 7 bases and J by 2 bases, and 7 bases separated the two germline ends.

This sequence joins TRBV7-6 and TRBJ2-1; 11 nucleotides agree with TRBD2. CDR1 SGHVS and CDR2 FNYEAQ come from the germline V gene. V shed 1 base, J shed 9 bases, and the junction held 8 bases outside the gene matches. CDR3 size: 16 residues. The chain's CDR3 is CASSLVMTSGKGEQFF. CDR3 coding DNA: TGTGCCAGCAGCTTAGTAATGACTAGCGGGAAGGGTGAGCAGTTCTTC.

The chain employs TRBV29-1 and TRBJ2-1, with TRBD2 identical over 7 bases. In germline, CDR1 is SQVTM, CDR2 ANQGSEA. The CDR3 has 15 residues. The trim removed 6 bases at V and 9 bases at J, leaving 17 bases unmatched. CDR3 sequence reads: CSVANRLARAGEQFF. CDR3 coding DNA: TGCAGCGTCGCAAATAGACTAGCCCGAGCTGGTGAGCAGTTCTTC.

V and J are TRBV10-1 and TRBJ2-7; 10 bases are a match to TRBD2. The trim removed 0 bases at V and 2 bases at J, leaving 4 bases unmatched. This CDR3 comprises 16 residues. Per germline, CDR1 WNHNN and CDR2 SYGVQD (reference sequence). The CDR3: CASSESTSGIPYEQYF. Here the CDR3 DNA reads TGCGCCAGCAGTGAGTCAACTAGCGGGATCCCCTACGAGCAGTACTTC.

In its sample, this clone was seen once. The chain employs TRBV18 and TRBJ1-1; 7 nucleotides agree with TRBD1. There are 14 residues in the CDR3. V shed 0 bases, J shed 8 bases, and the junction held 6 bases outside the gene matches. CDR1 and CDR2 (germline): KGHSH, LQKENI. The CDR3 DNA reads TGTGCCAGCTCACCACCCACAGGGGATCTGGAAGCTTTCTTT. Amino acid sequence: CASSPPTGDLEAFF. Based on the CDR3 plus reference TRBV18 and TRBJ1-1, the full variable domain is NAGVMQNPRHLVRRRGQEARLRCSPMKGHSHVYWYRQLPEEGLKFMVYLQKENIIDESGMPKERFSAEFPKEGPSILRIQQVVRGDSAAYFCASSPPTGDLEAFFGQGTRLTVV.

The chain uses TRBV4-2 and TRBJ1-2; possible D gene TRBD1, 6 bases. Germline V gene sequence: CDR1 LGHNA, CDR2 YNFKEQ. The CDR3 loop spans 15 amino acids. The V end lost 6 bases, the J end lost 4 bases, and 18 bases lay between the germline ends. The CDR3 DNA reads as TGTGCCAGCAGGGGGGGGGCGCCCAACTTCTATGGCTACACCTTC. It yields the protein CASRGGAPNFYGYTF.

The CDR3 coding sequence is TGTGCCAGCAGTACGGACAGGGAAGAGACCCAGTACTTC. Its protein product is CASSTDREETQYF. The chain joins TRBV2 to TRBJ2-5; 8 nucleotides agree with TRBD1. Looked up from germline, CDR1 is SNHLY and CDR2 is FYNNEI. Trimming at V came to 5 bases and at J to 3 bases, leaving 2 bases not matched to a gene. The CDR3 has 13 amino acids.